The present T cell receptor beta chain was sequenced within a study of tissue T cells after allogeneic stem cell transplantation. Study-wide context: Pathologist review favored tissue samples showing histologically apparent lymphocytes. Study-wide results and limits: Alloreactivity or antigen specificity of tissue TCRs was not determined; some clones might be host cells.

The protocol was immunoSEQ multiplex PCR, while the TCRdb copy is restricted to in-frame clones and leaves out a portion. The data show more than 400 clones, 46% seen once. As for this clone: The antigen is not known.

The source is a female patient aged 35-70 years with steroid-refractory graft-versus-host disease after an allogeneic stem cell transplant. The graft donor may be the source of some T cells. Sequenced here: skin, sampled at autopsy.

The CDR3 DNA follows: TGTGCCAGCAGCACCGCGGGTTACTCCTACGAGCAGTACTTC. It is translated as CASSTAGYSYEQYF. V gene TRBV9 combines with J gene TRBJ2-7; D is possibly TRBD2 (5 bases). V was cut by 4 bases and J by 0 bases, with 11 bases left in between. The CDR3 consists of 14 residues. CDR1 is SGDLS and CDR2 is YYNGEE in the germline V gene.